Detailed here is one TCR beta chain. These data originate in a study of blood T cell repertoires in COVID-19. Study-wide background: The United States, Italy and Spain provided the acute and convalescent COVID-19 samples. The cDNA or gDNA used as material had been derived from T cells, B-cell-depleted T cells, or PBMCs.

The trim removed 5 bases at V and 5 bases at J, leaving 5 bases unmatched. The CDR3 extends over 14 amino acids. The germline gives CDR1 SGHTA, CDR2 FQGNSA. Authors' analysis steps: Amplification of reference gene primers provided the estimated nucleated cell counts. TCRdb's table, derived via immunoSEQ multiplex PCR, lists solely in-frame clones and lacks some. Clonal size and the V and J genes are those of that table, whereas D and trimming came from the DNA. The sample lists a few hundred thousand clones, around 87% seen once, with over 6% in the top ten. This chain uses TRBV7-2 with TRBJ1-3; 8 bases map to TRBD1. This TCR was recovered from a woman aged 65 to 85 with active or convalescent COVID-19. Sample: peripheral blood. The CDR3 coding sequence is TGTGCCAGCAGCCCCGCAGGGGGCAGAAACACCATATATTTT. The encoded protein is CASSPAGGRNTIYF.